This TCR beta chain was recorded in a study of cytomegalovirus exposure and HLA in healthy donors. PCR used 60 Vbeta primers and 13 Jbeta primers. Profiling relied on immunoSEQ multiplex PCR, and the TCRdb table lists in-frame clones only, not all of them. The table records more than 110,000 clones, 80% of them present only once. V was pared by 4 bases and J by 5 bases, with 6 bases between. This CDR3 contains 10 residues. Looked up from germline, CDR1 is SQVTM and CDR2 is ANQGSEA. The chain carries TRBV29-1 and TRBJ2-7, with TRBD2 as a possible D gene (6 bases). The specimen was PBMCs. The receptor comes from a man aged 35 to 55 in good health and CMV-seropositive. The CDR3 nucleotides are TGCAGCGTTGGGGGGGACGAGCAGTACTTC. It is translated as CSVGGDEQYF.